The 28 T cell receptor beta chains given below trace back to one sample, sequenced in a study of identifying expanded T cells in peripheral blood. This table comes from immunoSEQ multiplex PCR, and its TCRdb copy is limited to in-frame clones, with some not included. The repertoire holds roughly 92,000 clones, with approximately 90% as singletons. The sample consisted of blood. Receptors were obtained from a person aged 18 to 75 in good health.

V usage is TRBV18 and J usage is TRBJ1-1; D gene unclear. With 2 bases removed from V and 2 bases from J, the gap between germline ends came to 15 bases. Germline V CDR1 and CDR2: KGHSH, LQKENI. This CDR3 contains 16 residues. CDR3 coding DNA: TGTGCCAGCTCACCAAACGAAGGGAAGGGAAACACTGAAGCTTTCTTT. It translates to CASSPNEGKGNTEAFF.

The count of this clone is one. The CDR3 coding sequence is TGTGCCGGCAATACAGGGGAAAGCAATCAGCCCCAGCATTTT. This translates into CAGNTGESNQPQHF. This chain links TRBV28 with TRBJ1-5, with 7 bases identical to TRBD1. The V gene end was trimmed by 11 bases and the J gene end by 1 base; junction bases not matched to a gene: 8. The germline CDR1 and CDR2 sequences are MDHEN and SYDVKM. There are 14 residues in the CDR3.

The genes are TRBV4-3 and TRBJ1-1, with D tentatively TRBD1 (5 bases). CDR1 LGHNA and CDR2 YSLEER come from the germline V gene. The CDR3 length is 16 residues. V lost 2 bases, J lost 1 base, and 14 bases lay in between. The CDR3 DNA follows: TGCGCCAGCAGCCAATGGGGTGTGGGGCGGAACACTGAAGCTTTCTTT. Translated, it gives CASSQWGVGRNTEAFF.

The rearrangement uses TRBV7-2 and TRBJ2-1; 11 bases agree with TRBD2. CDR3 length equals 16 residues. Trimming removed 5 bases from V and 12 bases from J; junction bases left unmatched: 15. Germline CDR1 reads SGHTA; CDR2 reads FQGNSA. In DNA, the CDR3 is TGTGCCAGCAGCCCCGCCGGGGGTAGCGGGGGGGCGGGGCAGTTCTTC. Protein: CASSPAGGSGGAGQFF. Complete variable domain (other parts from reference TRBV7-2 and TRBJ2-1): GAGVSQSPSNKVTEKGKDVELRCDPISGHTALYWYRQSLGQGLEFLIYFQGNSAPDKSGLPSDRFSAERTGGSVSTLTIQRTQQEDSAVYLCASSPAGGSGGAGQFFGPGTRLTVL.

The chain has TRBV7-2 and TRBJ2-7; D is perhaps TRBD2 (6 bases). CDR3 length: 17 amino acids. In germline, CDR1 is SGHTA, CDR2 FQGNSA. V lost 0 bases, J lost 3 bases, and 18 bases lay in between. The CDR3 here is CASSLALGRGSNYEQYF. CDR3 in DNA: TGTGCCAGCAGCTTAGCGTTGGGGCGGGGATCAAACTACGAGCAGTACTTC.

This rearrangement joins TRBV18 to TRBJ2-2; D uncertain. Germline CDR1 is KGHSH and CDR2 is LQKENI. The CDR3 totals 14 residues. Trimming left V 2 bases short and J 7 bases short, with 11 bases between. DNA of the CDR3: TGTGCCAGCTCACCAAGGCCCTTTAACGGGGAGCTGTTTTTT. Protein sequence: CASSPRPFNGELFF.

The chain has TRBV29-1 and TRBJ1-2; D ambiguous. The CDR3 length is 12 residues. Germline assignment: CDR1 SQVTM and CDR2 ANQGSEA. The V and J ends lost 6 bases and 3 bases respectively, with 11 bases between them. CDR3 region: CSVANVDYGYTF. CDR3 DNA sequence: TGCAGCGTCGCTAATGTAGACTATGGCTACACCTTC.

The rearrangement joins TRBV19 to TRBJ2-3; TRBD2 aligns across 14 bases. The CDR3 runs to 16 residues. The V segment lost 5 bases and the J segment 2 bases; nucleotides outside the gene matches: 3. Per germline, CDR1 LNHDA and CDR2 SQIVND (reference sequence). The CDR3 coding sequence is TGTGCCAGTAGTGTGGGACTAGCGGGGGTCACAGATACGCAGTATTTT. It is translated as CASSVGLAGVTDTQYF.

CDR3 amino acids: CASSPQETQYF. In DNA, the CDR3 is TGTGCCAGCAGCCCCCAAGAGACCCAGTACTTC. The chain employs TRBV7-6 and TRBJ2-5; D is uncertain. Looked up from germline, CDR1 is SGHVS and CDR2 is FNYEAQ. The CDR3 contains 11 residues. V was clipped by 5 bases and J by 1 base, with 2 bases between them.

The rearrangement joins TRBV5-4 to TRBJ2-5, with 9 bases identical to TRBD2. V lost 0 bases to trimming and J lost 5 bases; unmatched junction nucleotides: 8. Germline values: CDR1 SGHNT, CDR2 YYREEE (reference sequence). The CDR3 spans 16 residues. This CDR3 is CASSLVASGTAETQYF. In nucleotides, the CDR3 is TGTGCCAGCAGCTTGGTGGCTAGCGGGACGGCGGAGACCCAGTACTTC.

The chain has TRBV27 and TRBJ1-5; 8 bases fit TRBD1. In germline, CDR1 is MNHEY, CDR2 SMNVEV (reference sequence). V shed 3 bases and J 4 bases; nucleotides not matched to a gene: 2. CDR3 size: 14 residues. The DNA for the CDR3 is TGTGCCAGCAGTTTCGGACAGGGTAATCAGCCCCAGCATTTT. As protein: CASSFGQGNQPQHF.

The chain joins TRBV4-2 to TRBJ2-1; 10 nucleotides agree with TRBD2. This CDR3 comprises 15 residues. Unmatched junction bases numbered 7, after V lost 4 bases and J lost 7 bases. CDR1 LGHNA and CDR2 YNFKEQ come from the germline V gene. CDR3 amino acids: CASSPTTSGENEQFF. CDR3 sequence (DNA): TGTGCCAGCAGCCCCACAACTAGCGGGGAGAATGAGCAGTTCTTC.

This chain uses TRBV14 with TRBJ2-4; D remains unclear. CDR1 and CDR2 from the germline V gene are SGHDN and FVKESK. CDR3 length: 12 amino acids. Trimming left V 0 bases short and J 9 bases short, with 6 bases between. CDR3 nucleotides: TGTGCCAGCAGCCAAGATGGCCCCATTCAGTACTTC. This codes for CASSQDGPIQYF.

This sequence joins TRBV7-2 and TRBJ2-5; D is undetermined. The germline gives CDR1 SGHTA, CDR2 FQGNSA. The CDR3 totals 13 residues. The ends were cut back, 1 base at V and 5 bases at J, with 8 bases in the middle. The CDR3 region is CASSLGLPETQYF. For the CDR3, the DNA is TGTGCCAGCAGCTTAGGACTGCCGGAGACCCAGTACTTC.

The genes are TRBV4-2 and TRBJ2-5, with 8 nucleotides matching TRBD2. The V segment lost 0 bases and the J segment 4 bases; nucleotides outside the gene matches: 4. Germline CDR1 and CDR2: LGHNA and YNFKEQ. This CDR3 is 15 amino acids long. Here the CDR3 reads CASSQETAGAETQYF. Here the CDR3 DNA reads TGTGCCAGCAGCCAAGAGACAGCGGGGGCAGAGACCCAGTACTTC.

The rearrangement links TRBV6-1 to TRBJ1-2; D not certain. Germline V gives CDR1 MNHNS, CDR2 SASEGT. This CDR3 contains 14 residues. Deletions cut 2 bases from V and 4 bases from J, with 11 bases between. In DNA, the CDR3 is TGTGCCAGCAGTGAATTCGGGCGAAGCTATGGCTACACCTTC. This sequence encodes CASSEFGRSYGYTF.

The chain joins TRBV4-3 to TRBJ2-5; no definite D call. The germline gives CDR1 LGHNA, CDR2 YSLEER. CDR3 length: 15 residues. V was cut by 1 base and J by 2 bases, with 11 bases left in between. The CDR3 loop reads CASSQGVRVQETQYF. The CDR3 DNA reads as TGCGCCAGCAGCCAAGGCGTTAGAGTGCAAGAGACCCAGTACTTC.

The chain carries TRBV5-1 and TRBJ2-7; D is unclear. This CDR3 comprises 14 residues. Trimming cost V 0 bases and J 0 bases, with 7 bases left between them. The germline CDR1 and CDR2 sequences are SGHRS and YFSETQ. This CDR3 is CASSLAETSYEQYF. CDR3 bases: TGCGCCAGCAGCTTGGCGGAGACCTCCTACGAGCAGTACTTC.

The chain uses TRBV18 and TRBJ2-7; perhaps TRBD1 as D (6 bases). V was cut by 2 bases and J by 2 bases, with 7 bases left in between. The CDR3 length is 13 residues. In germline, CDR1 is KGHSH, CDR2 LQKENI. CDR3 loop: CASSPGDTYEQYF. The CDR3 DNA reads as TGTGCCAGCTCACCAGGGGACACCTACGAGCAGTACTTC. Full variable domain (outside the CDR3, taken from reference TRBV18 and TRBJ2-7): NAGVMQNPRHLVRRRGQEARLRCSPMKGHSHVYWYRQLPEEGLKFMVYLQKENIIDESGMPKERFSAEFPKEGPSILRIQQVVRGDSAAYFCASSPGDTYEQYFGPGTRLTVT.

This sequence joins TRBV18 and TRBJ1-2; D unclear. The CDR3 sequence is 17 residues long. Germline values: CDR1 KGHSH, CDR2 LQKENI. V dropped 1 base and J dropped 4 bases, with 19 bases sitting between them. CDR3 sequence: CASSPRGIVGHLYGYTF. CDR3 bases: TGTGCCAGCTCACCACGCGGGATAGTCGGCCACCTCTATGGCTACACCTTC.

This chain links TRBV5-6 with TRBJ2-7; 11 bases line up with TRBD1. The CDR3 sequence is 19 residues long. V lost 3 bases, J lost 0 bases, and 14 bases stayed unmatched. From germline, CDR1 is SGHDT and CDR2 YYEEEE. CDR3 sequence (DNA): TGTGCCAGCAGCTCGCAGAAGGACAGGGGGCTCCCTTCCTCCTACGAGCAGTACTTC. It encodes CASSSQKDRGLPSSYEQYF.

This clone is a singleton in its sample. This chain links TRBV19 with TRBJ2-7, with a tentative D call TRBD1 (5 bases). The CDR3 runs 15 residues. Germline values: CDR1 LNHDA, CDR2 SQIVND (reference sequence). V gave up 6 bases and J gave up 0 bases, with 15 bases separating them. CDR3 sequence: CASSPDRGTSYEQYF. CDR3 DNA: TGTGCCAGTAGCCCTGATAGGGGTACCTCCTACGAGCAGTACTTC.

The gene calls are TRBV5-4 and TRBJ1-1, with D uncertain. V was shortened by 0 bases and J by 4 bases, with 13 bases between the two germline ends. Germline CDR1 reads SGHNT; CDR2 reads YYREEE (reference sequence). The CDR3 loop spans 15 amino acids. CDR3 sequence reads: CASSLGWEGFTEAFF. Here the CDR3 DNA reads TGTGCCAGCAGCTTGGGGTGGGAAGGATTCACTGAAGCTTTCTTT.

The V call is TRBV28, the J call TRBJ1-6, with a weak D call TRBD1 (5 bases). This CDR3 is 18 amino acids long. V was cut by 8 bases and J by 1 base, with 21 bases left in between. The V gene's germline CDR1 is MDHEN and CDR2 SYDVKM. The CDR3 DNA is TGTGCCAGCTCCCAGGGTACTGGTTTTGGGTCCTATAATTCACCCCTCCACTTT. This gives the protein CASSQGTGFGSYNSPLHF.

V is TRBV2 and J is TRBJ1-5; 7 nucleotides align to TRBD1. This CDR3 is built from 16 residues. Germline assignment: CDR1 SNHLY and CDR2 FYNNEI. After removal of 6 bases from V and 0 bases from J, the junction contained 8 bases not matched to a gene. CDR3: CASRTGTDYSNQPQHF. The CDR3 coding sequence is TGTGCCAGCAGGACAGGGACAGATTATAGCAATCAGCCCCAGCATTTT.

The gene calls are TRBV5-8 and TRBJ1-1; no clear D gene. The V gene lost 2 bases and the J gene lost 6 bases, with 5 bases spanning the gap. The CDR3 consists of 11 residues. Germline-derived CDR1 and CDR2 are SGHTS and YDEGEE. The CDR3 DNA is TGTGCCAGCAGCTTTAACTCTGAAGCTTTCTTT. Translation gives CASSFNSEAFF.

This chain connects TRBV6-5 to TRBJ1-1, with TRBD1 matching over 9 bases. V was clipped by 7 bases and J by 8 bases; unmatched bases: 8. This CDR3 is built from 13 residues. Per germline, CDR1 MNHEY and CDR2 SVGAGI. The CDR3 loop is CASTRQGGLEAFF. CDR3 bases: TGTGCCAGCACTAGACAGGGGGGCCTAGAAGCTTTCTTT.

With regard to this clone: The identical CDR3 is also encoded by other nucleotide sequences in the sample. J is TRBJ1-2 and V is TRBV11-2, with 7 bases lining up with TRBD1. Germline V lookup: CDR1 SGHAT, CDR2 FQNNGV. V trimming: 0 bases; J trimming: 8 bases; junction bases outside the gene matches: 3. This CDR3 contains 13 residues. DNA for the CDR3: TGTGCCAGCAGCTTAGACAGGGGGAGAGGCTACACCTTC. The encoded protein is CASSLDRGRGYTF.